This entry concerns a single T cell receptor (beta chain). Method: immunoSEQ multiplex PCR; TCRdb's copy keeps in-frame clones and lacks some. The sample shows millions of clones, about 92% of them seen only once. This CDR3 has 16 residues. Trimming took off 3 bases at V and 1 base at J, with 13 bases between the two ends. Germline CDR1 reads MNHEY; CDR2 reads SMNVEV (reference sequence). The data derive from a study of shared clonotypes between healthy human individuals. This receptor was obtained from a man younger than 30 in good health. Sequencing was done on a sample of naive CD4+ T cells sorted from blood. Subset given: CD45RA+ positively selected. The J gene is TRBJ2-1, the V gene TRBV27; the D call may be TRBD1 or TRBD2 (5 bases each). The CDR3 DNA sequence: TGTGCCAGCAGTTTCGCCGGGACCGCATCCTACAATGAGCAGTTCTTC. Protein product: CASSFAGTASYNEQFF.